The clone carrying this TCR beta chain was recorded only once. Antigen: not known. This entry comes from a study of cytomegalovirus exposure and HLA in healthy donors. About the research overall: There were several hundred genotyped donors. Of these, roughly 86% fell in the genetic ancestry cluster associated with self-reported Caucasian donors. Overall study results and limits: Near-uniform donor sequencing depth was presumed by presence/absence analyses. In a later analysis, at a false discovery rate of 0.05, about 15,000 TCR beta sequences were associated with HLA alleles.

13 Jbeta primers and 60 Vbeta primers were used for the PCR. Some clones are missing from TCRdb's copy, which holds only in-frame ones; the method was immunoSEQ multiplex PCR. The sample carries some 90,000 clones, 76% recorded once. V gave up 7 bases and J gave up 3 bases; unmatched junction bases: 11. The CDR3 is 16 residues long. CDR1 and CDR2 (germline): SGHTA, FQGNSA. Sample: PBMCs. The V and J genes are TRBV7-2 and TRBJ2-7; the match to TRBD2 covers 11 bases. The source of this sequence is a man aged 40-49 years in good health and CMV-seronegative. The CDR3 here is CASTKSGLAGVYEQYF. Written as DNA, the CDR3 is TGTGCCAGCACCAAATCCGGACTAGCGGGCGTCTACGAGCAGTACTTC.